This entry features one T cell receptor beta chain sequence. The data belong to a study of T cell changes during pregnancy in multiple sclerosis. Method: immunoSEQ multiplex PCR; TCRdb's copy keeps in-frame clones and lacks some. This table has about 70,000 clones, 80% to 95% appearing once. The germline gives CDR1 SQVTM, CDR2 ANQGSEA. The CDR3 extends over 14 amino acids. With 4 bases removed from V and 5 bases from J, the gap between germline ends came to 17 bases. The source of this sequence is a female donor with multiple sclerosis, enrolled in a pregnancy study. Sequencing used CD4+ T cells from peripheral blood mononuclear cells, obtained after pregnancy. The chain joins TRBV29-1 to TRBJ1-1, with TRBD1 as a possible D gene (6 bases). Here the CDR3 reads CSVGGGGGGTEAFF. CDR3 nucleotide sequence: TGCAGCGTTGGCGGGGGAGGGGGAGGGACTGAAGCTTTCTTT.